This T cell receptor beta chain came from a study of cytomegalovirus exposure and HLA in healthy donors. This clone is labeled medium-sized (0.01 to 0.1%). Unmatched junction bases numbered 3, after V lost 0 bases and J lost 2 bases. Germline loops: CDR1 MNHNS, CDR2 SASEGT. This CDR3 spans 16 amino acids. Researchers ran the PCR with 60 Vbeta and 13 Jbeta primers. Assay used: immunoSEQ multiplex PCR; TCRdb lists only in-frame clones, some missing. The sample has about 52,000 clones, 72% seen once. Sequenced material: PBMCs. J is TRBJ2-5 and V is TRBV6-1; 10 bases are shared with TRBD2. This TCR was sampled from a woman in her forties or fifties in good health and CMV-seronegative. The CDR3 sequence is CASSEATSGIQETQYF. CDR3 nucleotides: TGTGCCAGCAGTGAAGCTACTAGCGGGATACAAGAGACCCAGTACTTC.